The rows below give T cell receptor beta chains drawn from one sample of a study of cytomegalovirus exposure and HLA in healthy donors. Clones were read by immunoSEQ multiplex PCR, and TCRdb kept only the in-frame ones, dropping some. The top ten clones hold approximately 6% of a sample with more than 140,000 clones, 82% of them seen once. The sequencing sample was made of PBMCs. Receptors were obtained from a man aged 25-45 years in good health and CMV-seropositive. The CDR3 runs from the conserved cysteine through the conserved F or W. D genes are given only for firm matches. Expanded clones get a size class; other rows say once, few or many, or leave the size out.

j_call clone_size d_call v_call cdr3_aa cdr3_nt
TRBJ2-7 NA NA TRBV2 CASSDESPSPYF TGTGCCAGCAGTGACGAATCCCCTAGTCCGTACTTC
TRBJ1-3 few NA TRBV7-2 CASSLQGMSGNTIYF TGTGCCAGCAGCTTGCAGGGGATGTCTGGAAACACCATATATTTT
TRBJ2-2 NA TRBD1 TRBV6-4 CASSDGDSTSGELFF TGTGCCAGCAGTGACGGGGACAGTACGAGCGGGGAGCTGTTTTTT
TRBJ1-1 once NA TRBV28 CASSFATLNTEAFF TGTGCCAGCAGTTTCGCTACCCTAAACACTGAAGCTTTCTTT
TRBJ2-5 few TRBD2 TRBV6-1 CASSTLAGGLETQYF TGTGCCAGCAGTACACTAGCGGGGGGGCTTGAGACCCAGTACTTC
TRBJ2-7 NA NA TRBV5-1 CASSLEARVREQYF TGCGCCAGCAGCTTGGAAGCGAGGGTACGGGAGCAGTACTTC
TRBJ1-3 once NA TRBV19 CASSQRTEVGNTIYF TGTGCCAGTAGTCAGAGGACAGAAGTTGGAAACACCATATATTTT
TRBJ2-7 NA TRBD2 TRBV2 CASSSSGRHEQYF TGTGCCAGCAGCTCTAGCGGGAGGCACGAGCAGTACTTC
TRBJ1-2 NA NA TRBV5-1 CASSPQGFGGYTF TGCGCCAGCAGCCCCCAGGGGTTCGGGGGCTACACCTTC
TRBJ1-5 NA TRBD1 TRBV19 CASSIGTGGVQPQHF TGTGCCAGTAGTATAGGAACAGGGGGCGTCCAGCCCCAGCATTTT
TRBJ2-1 few NA TRBV28 CASSFNYEQFF TGTGCCAGCAGTTTTAATTATGAGCAGTTCTTC
TRBJ2-7 NA TRBD2 TRBV7-2 CASSLVFGGGVSYEQYF TGTGCCAGCAGCTTAGTTTTCGGGGGGGGCGTCTCCTACGAGCAGTACTTC
TRBJ2-1 NA TRBD2 TRBV29-1 CSVEGASGGNYNEQFF TGCAGCGTTGAAGGGGCTAGCGGGGGGAACTACAATGAGCAGTTCTTC
TRBJ2-2 NA TRBD1 TRBV30 CAWRRFWGQGDTGELFF TGTGCCTGGAGGAGGTTCTGGGGACAGGGGGACACCGGGGAGCTGTTTTTT
TRBJ2-1 NA NA TRBV21-1 CASSSPWGVRYNEQFF TGTGCCAGCAGCTCCCCCTGGGGGGTAAGATACAATGAGCAGTTCTTC
TRBJ1-5 NA NA TRBV28 CASSSRDNLSNQPQHF TGTGCCAGCAGTTCCCGGGACAATTTAAGCAATCAGCCCCAGCATTTT
TRBJ1-6 NA TRBD1 TRBV7-9 CASKERDSYNSPLHF TGTGCCAGCAAAGAACGGGACAGTTATAATTCACCCCTCCACTTT
TRBJ2-3 NA NA TRBV19 CASSIVLASTDTQYF TGTGCCAGTAGTATCGTTCTGGCAAGCACAGATACGCAGTATTTT
TRBJ2-7 NA NA TRBV7-2 CASSPLLGSWEQYF TGTGCCAGCAGCCCGCTACTAGGAAGCTGGGAGCAGTACTTC
TRBJ1-1 NA NA TRBV5-6 CASSLYSGHLNTEAFF TGTGCCAGCAGCTTGTATTCCGGACACTTGAACACTGAAGCTTTCTTT
TRBJ2-3 few TRBD2 TRBV29-1 CSVEGGTSGSADTQYF TGCAGCGTTGAAGGTGGGACTAGCGGGAGTGCTGATACGCAGTATTTT
TRBJ1-5 NA NA TRBV19 CASTPGQNLGNQPQHF TGTGCCAGTACTCCCGGACAGAATCTTGGCAATCAGCCCCAGCATTTT
TRBJ1-5 few NA TRBV4-3 CASSQGGGPQHF TGCGCCAGCAGCCAAGGAGGAGGGCCCCAGCATTTT
TRBJ2-4 NA NA TRBV6-5 CASSYMAGQNIQYF TGTGCCAGCAGTTACATGGCGGGGCAAAACATTCAGTACTTC
TRBJ2-5 NA NA TRBV9 CASSARGGETQYF TGTGCCAGCAGCGCCAGGGGTGGGGAGACCCAGTACTTC
TRBJ2-7 NA NA TRBV28 CASSPRPGESYEQYF TGTGCCAGCAGCCCGAGACCGGGGGAATCCTACGAGCAGTACTTC
TRBJ1-1 NA NA TRBV18 CASSPSGRGPGTEAFF TGTGCCAGCTCACCAAGTGGCAGGGGACCGGGCACTGAAGCTTTCTTT
TRBJ2-1 NA TRBD2 TRBV6-4 CASSDGTSSNEQFF TGTGCCAGCAGTGACGGGACTAGCAGCAATGAGCAGTTCTTC
TRBJ1-5 NA NA TRBV4-2 CASSQLAQGNQPQHF TGTGCCAGCAGCCAATTGGCTCAGGGAAATCAGCCCCAGCATTTT
TRBJ1-1 NA NA TRBV11-2 CASSLERQEAFF TGTGCCAGCAGCTTAGAGAGGCAGGAAGCTTTCTTT
TRBJ2-5 once NA TRBV27 CASSPHGAETQYF TGTGCCAGCAGTCCTCACGGAGCAGAGACCCAGTACTTC
TRBJ1-6 NA NA TRBV5-6 CASNTGVSYNSPLHF TGTGCCAGCAACACCGGGGTATCCTATAATTCACCCCTCCACTTT
TRBJ2-5 NA TRBD2 TRBV19 CASSILAGRSETQYF TGTGCCAGTAGTATCTTAGCGGGGAGATCAGAGACCCAGTACTTC
TRBJ2-2 NA TRBD1 TRBV11-2 CASSVTGFLNTGELFF TGTGCCAGCAGCGTGACAGGGTTTCTCAACACCGGGGAGCTGTTTTTT
TRBJ2-7 NA NA TRBV28 CASRPDRGEQYF TGTGCCAGCAGGCCAGACAGAGGCGAGCAGTACTTC
TRBJ2-4 NA TRBD2 TRBV7-7 CASSPSWTSGREDNIQYF TGTGCCAGCAGCCCCTCCTGGACTAGCGGGAGGGAGGATAACATTCAGTACTTC
TRBJ1-4 NA NA TRBV28 CATSGGSNEKLFF TGTGCCACCTCCGGGGGGTCTAATGAAAAACTGTTTTTT
TRBJ1-3 NA NA TRBV30 CAWQRGQPSGNTIYF TGTGCCTGGCAGCGTGGTCAGCCCTCTGGAAACACCATATATTTT
TRBJ2-5 NA TRBD1 TRBV6-5 CASSYPGTGGKETQYF TGTGCCAGCAGTTACCCGGGGACAGGGGGCAAAGAGACCCAGTACTTC
TRBJ2-2 once NA TRBV7-9 CASSSRTVLQGGGELFF TGTGCCAGCAGCTCCCGGACAGTCCTACAGGGTGGCGGGGAGCTGTTTTTT
TRBJ1-4 NA TRBD1 TRBV11-2 CASSLTGVEEKLFF TGTGCCAGCAGCTTGACAGGGGTCGAGGAAAAACTGTTTTTT
TRBJ1-2 few TRBD1 TRBV18 CASTRGQGYGYTF TGTGCCAGCACCAGGGGGCAAGGCTATGGCTACACCTTC
TRBJ2-3 NA NA TRBV2 CASSDDLTTDTQYF TGTGCCAGCAGTGATGATCTAACCACAGATACGCAGTATTTT
TRBJ2-3 NA TRBD1 TRBV28 CASSFGQGAADTQYF TGTGCCAGCAGTTTTGGACAGGGGGCCGCAGATACGCAGTATTTT
TRBJ2-1 NA TRBD2 TRBV9 CASSQTVGTSGLNEQFF TGTGCCAGCAGCCAGACCGTGGGGACTAGCGGACTCAATGAGCAGTTCTTC
TRBJ1-1 once TRBD1 TRBV19 CASSIGTGQPMNTEAFF TGTGCCAGTAGTATAGGCACGGGACAGCCCATGAACACTGAAGCTTTCTTT
TRBJ1-2 few TRBD1 TRBV28 CASSLLQGANYGYTF TGTGCCAGCAGTTTACTCCAGGGGGCTAACTATGGCTACACCTTC